The T cell receptor (beta chain) under discussion was sequenced for a study of blood T cells in healthy people across ages. The use of a sample-barcoded 5' primer and a J-beta primer mix characterized a second PCR of roughly 6 to 11 cycles. TCRdb analysed the 5' RACE reads with MiXCR anew, one entry per CDR3 protein. The table lists approximately 810,000 distinct CDR3 sequences, 29% of them singletons. The CDR3 is 16 amino acids. With 1 base clipped from V and 5 bases from J, the junction kept 6 bases outside the gene matches. The V gene's germline CDR1 is KGHSH and CDR2 LQKENI. Source material: blood. The rearrangement uses TRBV18 and TRBJ2-3, with 10 bases matching TRBD2. The receptor's source is a woman older than 75 in good health. The DNA for the CDR3 is TGTGCCAGCTCACCACTTGCTAGCGGGAGTCGAGATACGCAGTATTTT. This encodes CASSPLASGSRDTQYF.